This T cell receptor (beta chain) comes out of a study of T cells in Graves' hyperthyroidism and ophthalmopathy. Amplified TCR beta CDR3 regions came from RNA transcripts. TCR CDR3 underwent first-round RT-PCR with the HTBI primer set. TCRdb ran MiXCR on the multiplex PCR reads and lists one entry per CDR3 protein. The table lists fewer than 350,000 distinct CDR3 sequences, about a sixth of them singletons, with roughly a sixth in the top ten. This clonotype came up many times. Unmatched junction bases numbered 5, after V lost 4 bases and J lost 0 bases. Looked up from germline, CDR1 is LGHNA and CDR2 is YNFKEQ. The CDR3 extends over 18 amino acids.

What was sequenced was blood. This clonotype was obtained from a woman aged 40 to 49 with Graves' ophthalmopathy. The chain recombines TRBV4-2 with TRBJ2-6; 11 bases fit TRBD2. Written as DNA, the CDR3 is TGTGCCAGCAGCCCGGGACTAGCGGAATACTCTGGGGCCAACGTCCTGACTTTC. Translated, it gives CASSPGLAEYSGANVLTF.